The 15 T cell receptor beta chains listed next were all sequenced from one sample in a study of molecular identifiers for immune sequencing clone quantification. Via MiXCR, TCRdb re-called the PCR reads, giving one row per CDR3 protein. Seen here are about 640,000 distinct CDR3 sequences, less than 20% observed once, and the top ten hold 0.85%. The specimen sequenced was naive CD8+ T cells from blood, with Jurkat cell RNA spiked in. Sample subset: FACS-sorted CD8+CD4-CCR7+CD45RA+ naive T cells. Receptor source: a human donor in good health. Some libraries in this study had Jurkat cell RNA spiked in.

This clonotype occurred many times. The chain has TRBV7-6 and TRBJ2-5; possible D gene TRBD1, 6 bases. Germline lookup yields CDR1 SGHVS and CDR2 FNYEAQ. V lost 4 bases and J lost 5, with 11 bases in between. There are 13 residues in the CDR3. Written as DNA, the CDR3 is TGTGCCAGCAGCTACGGGACACCCGAGACCCAGTACTTC. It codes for CASSYGTPETQYF.

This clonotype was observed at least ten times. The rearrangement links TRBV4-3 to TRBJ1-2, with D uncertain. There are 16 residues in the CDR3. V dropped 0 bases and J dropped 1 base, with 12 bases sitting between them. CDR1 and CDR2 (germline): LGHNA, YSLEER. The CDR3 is CASSQDLTRDNYGYTF. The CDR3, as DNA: TGCGCCAGCAGCCAAGACTTGACGAGAGATAACTATGGCTACACCTTC.

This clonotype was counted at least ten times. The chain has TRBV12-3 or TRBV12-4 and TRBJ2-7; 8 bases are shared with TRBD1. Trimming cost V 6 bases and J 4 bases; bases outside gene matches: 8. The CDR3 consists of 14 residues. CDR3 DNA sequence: TGTGCCAGCAGCCAGACAGGGGACTGGTACGAGCAGTACTTC. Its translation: CASSQTGDWYEQYF.

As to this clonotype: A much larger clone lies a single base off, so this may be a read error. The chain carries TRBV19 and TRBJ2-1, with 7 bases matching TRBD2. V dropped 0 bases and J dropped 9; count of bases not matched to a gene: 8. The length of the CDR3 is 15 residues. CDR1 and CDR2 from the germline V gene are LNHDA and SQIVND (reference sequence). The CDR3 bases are TGTGCCAGTAGTATAGAGGCTGGCGGGAGCGGTGAGCAGTTCTTC. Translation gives CASSIEAGGSGEQFF.

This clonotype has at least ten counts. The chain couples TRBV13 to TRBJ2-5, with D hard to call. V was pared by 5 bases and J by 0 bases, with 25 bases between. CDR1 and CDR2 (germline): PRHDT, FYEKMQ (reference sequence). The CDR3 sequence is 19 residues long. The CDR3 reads CASSPGSSVELGYQETQYF. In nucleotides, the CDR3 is TGTGCCAGCAGCCCCGGTTCATCAGTTGAACTGGGGTACCAAGAGACCCAGTACTTC.

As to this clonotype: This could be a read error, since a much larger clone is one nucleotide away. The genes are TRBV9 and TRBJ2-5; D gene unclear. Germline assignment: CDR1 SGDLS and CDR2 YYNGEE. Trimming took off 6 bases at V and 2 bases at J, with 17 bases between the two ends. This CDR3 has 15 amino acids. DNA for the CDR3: TGTGCCAGCAACGTGAGTATGGGCGATCAAGAGACCCAGTACTTC. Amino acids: CASNVSMGDQETQYF.

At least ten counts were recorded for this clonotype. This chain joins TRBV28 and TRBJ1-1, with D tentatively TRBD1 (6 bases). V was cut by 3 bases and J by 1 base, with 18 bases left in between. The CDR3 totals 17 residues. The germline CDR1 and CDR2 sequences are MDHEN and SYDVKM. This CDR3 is CASSFPPETGKNTEAFF. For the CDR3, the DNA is TGTGCCAGCAGTTTTCCTCCAGAAACAGGGAAGAACACTGAAGCTTTCTTT.

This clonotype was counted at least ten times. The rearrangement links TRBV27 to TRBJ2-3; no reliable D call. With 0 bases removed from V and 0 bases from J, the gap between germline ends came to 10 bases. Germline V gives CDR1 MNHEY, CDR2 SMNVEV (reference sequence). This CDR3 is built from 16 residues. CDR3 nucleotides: TGTGCCAGCAGTTTATCCCTGGGCCCTAGCACAGATACGCAGTATTTT. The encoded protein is CASSLSLGPSTDTQYF.

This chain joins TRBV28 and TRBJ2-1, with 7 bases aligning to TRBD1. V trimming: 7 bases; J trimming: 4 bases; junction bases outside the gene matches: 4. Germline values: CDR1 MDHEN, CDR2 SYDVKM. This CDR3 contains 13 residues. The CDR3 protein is CASNTDRYNEQFF. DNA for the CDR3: TGTGCCAGCAACACGGACAGGTACAATGAGCAGTTCTTC.

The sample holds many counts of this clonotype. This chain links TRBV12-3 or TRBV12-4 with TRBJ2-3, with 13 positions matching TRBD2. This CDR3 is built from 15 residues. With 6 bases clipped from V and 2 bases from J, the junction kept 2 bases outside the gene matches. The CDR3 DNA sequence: TGTGCCAGCAGACTAGCGGGGGGGGTCACAGATACGCAGTATTTT. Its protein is CASRLAGGVTDTQYF.

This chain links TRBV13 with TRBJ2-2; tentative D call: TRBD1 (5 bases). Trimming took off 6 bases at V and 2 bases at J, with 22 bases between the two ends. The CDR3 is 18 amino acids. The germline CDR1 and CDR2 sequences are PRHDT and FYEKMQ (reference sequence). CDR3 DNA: TGTGCCAGCAGTCTTCTGATTGCGGACACCCTCAACACCGGGGAGCTGTTTTTT. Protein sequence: CASSLLIADTLNTGELFF. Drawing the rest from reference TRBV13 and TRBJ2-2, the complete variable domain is AAGVIQSPRHLIKEKRETATLKCYPIPRHDTVYWYQQGPGQDPQFLISFYEKMQSDKGSIPDRFSAQQFSDYHSELNMSSLELGDSALYFCASSLLIADTLNTGELFFGEGSRLTVL.

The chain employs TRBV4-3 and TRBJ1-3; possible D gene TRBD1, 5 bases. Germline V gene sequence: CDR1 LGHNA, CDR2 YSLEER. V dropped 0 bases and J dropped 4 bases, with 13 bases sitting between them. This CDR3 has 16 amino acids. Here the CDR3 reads CASSQDPGTAGNTIYF. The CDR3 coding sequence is TGCGCCAGCAGCCAAGATCCGGGGACTGCCGGAAACACCATATATTTT.

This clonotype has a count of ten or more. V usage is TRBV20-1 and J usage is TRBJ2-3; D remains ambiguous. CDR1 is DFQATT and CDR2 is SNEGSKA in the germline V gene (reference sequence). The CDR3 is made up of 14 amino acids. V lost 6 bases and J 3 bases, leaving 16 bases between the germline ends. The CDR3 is CSALMRYFTDTQYF. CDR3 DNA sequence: TGCAGTGCACTCATGCGATACTTTACAGATACGCAGTATTTT.

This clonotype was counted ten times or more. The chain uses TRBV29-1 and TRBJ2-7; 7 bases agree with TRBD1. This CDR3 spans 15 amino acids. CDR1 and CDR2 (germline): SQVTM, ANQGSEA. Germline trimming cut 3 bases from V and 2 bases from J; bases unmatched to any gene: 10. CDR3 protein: CSVEQGQNFPYEQYF. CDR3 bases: TGCAGCGTTGAGCAGGGACAGAATTTTCCCTACGAGCAGTACTTC.

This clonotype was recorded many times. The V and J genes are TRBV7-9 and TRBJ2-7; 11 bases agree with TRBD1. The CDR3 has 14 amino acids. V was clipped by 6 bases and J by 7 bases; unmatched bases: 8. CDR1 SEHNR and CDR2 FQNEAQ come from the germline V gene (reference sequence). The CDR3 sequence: CASRSGTGGLEQYF. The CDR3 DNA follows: TGTGCCAGCAGATCCGGGACAGGGGGACTGGAGCAGTACTTC.